This T cell receptor (beta chain) was recovered during a study of T cell responses to AZD1222 COVID-19 vaccine. Study-level findings and limits: Samples come after the peak T cell response, not at day 14.

In regard to this clone: Its antigen is unknown.

Profiled with immunoSEQ multiplex PCR; TCRdb holds only in-frame clones, not every one. The table lists some 130,000 clones, roughly 88% of them singletons, with less than 4.5% in the top ten. Per the germline V gene, CDR1 is MGHDK and CDR2 is SYGVNS. Trimming removed 3 bases at V and 8 bases at J, with 10 bases between. The CDR3 spans 12 residues. The origin of this receptor is an adult in good health. The material sequenced was peripheral blood, taken on day 0 of AZD1222 vaccination. The V call is TRBV25-1, the J call TRBJ1-2; D possibly corresponds to TRBD1 (5 bases). The CDR3: CASSEVWGGYTF. CDR3 DNA sequence: TGTGCCAGCAGTGAGGTCTGGGGCGGCTACACCTTC.